This T cell receptor beta chain emerged from a study of blood T cell repertoires in COVID-19. At the level of the study: The United States, Italy and Spain supplied acute and convalescent COVID-19 samples. Sample material is recorded as cDNA or gDNA derived from T cells, B-cell-depleted T cells, or PBMCs.

The CDR3 extends over 13 amino acids. Trimming pared 6 bases from V and 3 bases from J, leaving 10 bases between. Original processing methods: For nucleated cells, counts were estimated from reference gene primer amplification. Using immunoSEQ multiplex PCR, the repertoire was profiled, and TCRdb retains in-frame clones only, with some absent. V, J and clone size reflect that table, while D and trimming were determined from the DNA. The table records under 200,000 clones, 88% of them present only once. Material for sequencing was peripheral blood. The TCR sequence derives from a man aged 40-49 years with active or convalescent COVID-19. The chain joins TRBV12-3 or TRBV12-4 to TRBJ2-3; tentatively, D is TRBD1 (5 bases). The CDR3 DNA sequence: TGTGCCAGCAGACCTCAGGGTACAGATACGCAGTATTTT. Amino acid sequence: CASRPQGTDTQYF.